What follows describes a single T cell receptor (beta chain). The antigen is undetermined. The entry originates in a study of CD4+ T cells in melanoma. Points from the study as a whole: In melanoma, neoantigen-specific CD4+ T cells reportedly differed in differentiation state. A reported correlation linked neoantigen-specific CD4+ T cells to CD8+, macrophage and B cell function.

Only in-frame clones appear in the TCRdb table, and some are missing; sequencing was by immunoSEQ multiplex PCR. The sample has 18,000 or so clones; more than 65% are singletons. Germline CDR1 reads SGHVS; CDR2 reads FNYEAQ. Trimming stripped 4 bases from V and 1 base from J, with 12 bases between. This CDR3 comprises 15 residues. Sequencing was done on a sample of cells from a culture (not recorded whether cultured in vitro). The clonotype was recovered from a human donor with melanoma. The chain couples TRBV7-6 to TRBJ2-3, with D uncertain. The CDR3 is CASSYDFSRTDTQYF. CDR3 nucleotides: TGTGCCAGCAGCTACGACTTCTCCCGCACAGATACGCAGTATTTT.